This is a list of T cell receptor beta chains from one sample in a study of shared clonotypes between healthy human individuals. Data came from immunoSEQ multiplex PCR; TCRdb stores just in-frame clones and leaves some out. The table shows 980,000 or so clones, with about three quarters occurring only once. The sequenced sample was memory CD4+ T cells sorted from blood. These receptors were taken from a man between 18 and 29 years old in good health. The CDR3 runs from the conserved cysteine through the conserved F or W. Fields, in order: V gene, clone size, D gene, J gene, CDR3 protein, CDR3 DNA. The D gene is left open where the match is weak. A row's size may be missing; if present it is once, few, many or a size class.

>TRBV10-3|many|TRBD1|TRBJ2-5
CASRQGETQYF
TGTGCCAGCAGACAGGGGGAGACCCAGTACTTC
>TRBV28|-|TRBD1|TRBJ1-5
CASSLTGPNQPQHF
TGTGCCAGCAGTTTGACAGGGCCCAATCAGCCCCAGCATTTT
>TRBV5-4|-|-|TRBJ2-3
CASSLDPSDTQYF
TGTGCCAGCAGCTTGGACCCGTCAGATACGCAGTATTTT
>TRBV15|-|TRBD1|TRBJ1-2
CATSRSQGAPGYGYTF
TGTGCCACCAGCAGGTCACAGGGGGCGCCGGGGTATGGCTACACCTTC
>TRBV5-1|-|-|TRBJ2-7
CASSLSAATYEQYF
TGCGCCAGCAGCTTGTCTGCCGCCACCTACGAGCAGTACTTC
>TRBV4-3|few|-|TRBJ1-2
CASSQDSGILYGYTF
TGCGCCAGCAGCCAAGATTCAGGGATTCTCTATGGCTACACCTTC
>TRBV6-6|-|TRBD1|TRBJ1-6
CASRRDSGGSPLHF
TGTGCCAGCAGGCGGGACAGTGGTGGGTCACCCCTCCACTTT
>TRBV6-5|few|TRBD1|TRBJ1-2
CASRTPGQTYGYTF
TGTGCCAGCAGAACCCCGGGACAGACCTATGGCTACACCTTC
>TRBV6-5|-|TRBD1|TRBJ2-3
CASSLDRGNTQYF
TGTGCCAGCAGTTTAGACAGGGGGAATACGCAGTATTTT
>TRBV5-1|-|-|TRBJ2-1
CASSIRGGSYNEQFF
TGCGCCAGCAGCATTCGGGGAGGTTCCTACAATGAGCAGTTCTTC
>TRBV5-4|-|TRBD1|TRBJ2-1
CAATPGQGYNEQFF
TGTGCCGCGACCCCGGGACAGGGGTACAATGAGCAGTTCTTC
>TRBV5-1|-|TRBD1|TRBJ2-2
CASRSPGTGSTGELFF
TGCGCCAGCAGATCTCCCGGGACAGGGTCCACCGGGGAGCTGTTTTTT
>TRBV28|-|TRBD1|TRBJ1-2
CASSETGTLFGYTF
TGTGCCAGCAGCGAGACAGGGACTTTGTTTGGCTACACCTTC
>TRBV19|-|-|TRBJ2-1
CASSLFNEQFF
TGTGCCAGTAGCCTGTTCAATGAGCAGTTCTTC
>TRBV5-4|once|TRBD1|TRBJ2-3
CASSRKQGLGTDTQYF
TGTGCCAGCAGCCGGAAACAGGGGTTAGGCACAGATACGCAGTATTTT
>TRBV15|-|-|TRBJ1-3
CATSSGGAGNTIYF
TGTGCCACCAGCAGTGGGGGGGCTGGAAACACCATATATTTT
>TRBV12-5|-|-|TRBJ2-2
CASGLVLDTGELFF
TGTGCTAGTGGTTTGGTTTTAGACACCGGGGAGCTGTTTTTT
>TRBV5-1|-|TRBD2|TRBJ2-3
CASSLGGGRKADTQYF
TGCGCCAGCAGCTTGGGCGGGGGAAGAAAGGCAGATACGCAGTATTTT
>TRBV4-1|-|-|TRBJ2-6
CASSQDLEVTGANVLTF
TGCGCCAGCAGCCAAGATTTGGAGGTGACTGGGGCCAACGTCCTGACTTTC
>TRBV5-1|-|-|TRBJ2-2
CASSARNTGELFF
TGCGCCAGCAGCGCCAGGAACACCGGGGAGCTGTTTTTT
>TRBV18|-|TRBD2|TRBJ2-3
CASSPPGLAGGLDTQYF
TGTGCCAGCTCACCACCTGGGCTAGCGGGGGGGCTCGATACGCAGTATTTT
>TRBV28|-|-|TRBJ1-5
CASIRQGRQPQHF
TGTGCCAGCATTCGTCAGGGCCGTCAGCCCCAGCATTTT
>TRBV27|few|-|TRBJ1-2
CASALRDNYGYTF
TGTGCCAGCGCATTGAGGGATAACTATGGCTACACCTTC
>TRBV2|-|-|TRBJ2-1
CASSRGTYNEQFF
TGTGCCAGCAGTCGGGGGACTTACAATGAGCAGTTCTTC
>TRBV13|-|TRBD1|TRBJ1-4
CASSKGARAGEKLFF
TGTGCCAGCAGCAAGGGGGCCCGGGCAGGGGAGAAACTGTTTTTT
>TRBV11-3|-|-|TRBJ2-2
CASSAGATGELFF
TGTGCCAGCAGCGCGGGGGCCACCGGGGAGCTGTTTTTT
>TRBV5-6|-|-|TRBJ1-5
CASSLGRKVQPQHF
TGTGCCAGCAGCTTGGGCCGGAAGGTCCAGCCCCAGCATTTT
>TRBV15|-|-|TRBJ2-4
CATSRDNTRSQYF
TGTGCCACCAGCAGAGATAACACAAGGTCTCAGTACTTC
>TRBV30|-|-|TRBJ1-5
CAWSVPQGRDNQPQHF
TGTGCCTGGAGTGTACCCCAGGGCAGGGACAATCAGCCCCAGCATTTT
>TRBV9|-|-|TRBJ1-2
CASSVGGSGNYGYTF
TGTGCCAGCAGCGTAGGGGGTAGTGGCAACTATGGCTACACCTTC
>TRBV2|-|-|TRBJ1-3
CASSGVLSGNTIYF
TGTGCCAGCAGTGGGGTGTTGTCTGGAAACACCATATATTTT
>TRBV25-1|-|-|TRBJ1-4
CASRQLSNEKLFF
TGTGCCAGCAGACAGTTATCGAATGAAAAACTGTTTTTT
>TRBV7-7|many|-|TRBJ2-5
CASSLAPRETQYF
TGTGCTAGCAGCTTAGCTCCCCGGGAGACCCAGTACTTC
>TRBV5-6|-|-|TRBJ2-7
CASSLGTDYEQYF
TGTGCCAGCAGCTTAGGTACAGACTACGAGCAGTACTTC
>TRBV5-6|-|TRBD2|TRBJ2-7
CASSVGTSGTRANEQYF
TGTGCCAGCAGCGTCGGGACTAGCGGGACCAGGGCCAACGAGCAGTACTTC
>TRBV30|-|-|TRBJ2-1
CAWSGREEQFF
TGTGCCTGGAGTGGCAGGGAAGAGCAGTTCTTC
>TRBV10-3|-|TRBD1|TRBJ1-2
CAINGGTGGYTF
TGTGCCATCAATGGAGGGACAGGTGGCTACACCTTC
>TRBV2|-|-|TRBJ1-2
CASIEEHLGGGYTF
TGTGCCAGCATAGAGGAGCACCTTGGAGGTGGCTACACCTTC
>TRBV30|-|TRBD2|TRBJ2-7
CAWSHRRTSGTEEQYF
TGTGCCTGGAGTCACAGACGGACTAGCGGAACCGAGGAGCAGTACTTC
>TRBV27|few|TRBD1|TRBJ1-1
CASSLRDRGGNGAFF
TGTGCCAGCAGTTTAAGGGACAGGGGTGGGAACGGAGCTTTCTTT
>TRBV29-1|-|-|TRBJ1-1
CAGKGNTEAFF
TGCGCAGGGAAAGGGAACACTGAAGCTTTCTTT
>TRBV11-2|-|-|TRBJ2-7
CASSLERVEEQYF
TGTGCCAGCAGCTTAGAGAGGGTGGAGGAGCAGTACTTC
>TRBV19|-|TRBD2|TRBJ2-2
CASSIRTSGGISFAGELFF
TGTGCCAGTAGTATCCGGACTAGCGGGGGGATTTCTTTCGCCGGGGAGCTGTTTTTT
>TRBV5-1|-|-|TRBJ1-4
CASSGGGIGEKLFF
TGCGCCAGCTCCGGGGGGGGCATAGGTGAAAAACTGTTTTTT
>TRBV6-1|-|-|TRBJ1-4
CASSTRGNEKLFF
TGTGCCAGCAGCACCCGGGGGAATGAAAAACTGTTTTTT